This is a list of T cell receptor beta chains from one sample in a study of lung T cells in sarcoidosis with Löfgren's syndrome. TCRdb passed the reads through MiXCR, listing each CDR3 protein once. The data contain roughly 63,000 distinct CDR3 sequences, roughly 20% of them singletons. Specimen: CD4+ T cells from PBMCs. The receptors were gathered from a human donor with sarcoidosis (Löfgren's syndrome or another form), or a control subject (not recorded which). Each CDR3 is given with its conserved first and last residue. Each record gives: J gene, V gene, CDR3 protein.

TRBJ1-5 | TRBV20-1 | CSARYTSGVNQPQHF
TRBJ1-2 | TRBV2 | CASGRSDYGYTF
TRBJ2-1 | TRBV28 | CASSPPGADLYNEQFF
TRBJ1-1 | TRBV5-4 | CASSLEAGLNTEAFF
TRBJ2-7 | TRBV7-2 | CASSRERREWYF
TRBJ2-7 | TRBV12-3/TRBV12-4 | CASSLPGLGNYEQYF
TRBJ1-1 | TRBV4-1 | CASSQETGGYSEAFF
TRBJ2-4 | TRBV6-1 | CASRGQGSKNIQYF
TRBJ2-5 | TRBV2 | CASLAGGAETQYF
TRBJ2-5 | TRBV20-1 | CSARTDQETQYF
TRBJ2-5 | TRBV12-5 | CASGISGGGETQYF
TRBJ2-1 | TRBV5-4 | CASSLGGLAGDNEQFF
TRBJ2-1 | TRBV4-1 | CASSQDTRGSPGYNEQFF
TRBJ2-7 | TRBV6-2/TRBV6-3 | CASRLRLAGAYEQYF
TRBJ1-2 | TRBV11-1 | CASSSTSTDGYTF
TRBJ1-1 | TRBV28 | CASSFSGWNTEAFF
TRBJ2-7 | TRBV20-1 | CSAQDRGQYEQYF
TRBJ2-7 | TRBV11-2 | CASSFSDYEQYF
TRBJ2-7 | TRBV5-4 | CASSLERPGPGNEQYF
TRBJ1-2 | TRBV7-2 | CASSFISVLYGYTF
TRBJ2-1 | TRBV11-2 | CASSLEGAYNEQFF
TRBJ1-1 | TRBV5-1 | CASSWGGMYLEAFF
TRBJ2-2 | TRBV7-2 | CATLTHSGRFSTGELFF
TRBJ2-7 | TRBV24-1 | CATSDLKPTSYEQYF
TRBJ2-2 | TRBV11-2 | CASSPSLNTGELFF
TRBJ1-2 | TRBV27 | CASSYRGSYGYTF
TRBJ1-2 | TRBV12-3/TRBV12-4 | CASSSQIQANYGYTF
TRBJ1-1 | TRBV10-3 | CAISEWTPGVAEAFF
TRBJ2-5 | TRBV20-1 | CSARRPGTSGRKETQYF
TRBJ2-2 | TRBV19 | CASSMEQMNTGELFF
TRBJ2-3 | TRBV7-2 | CASSSPPAGGTQYF
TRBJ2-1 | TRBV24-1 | CATSDSQGQGSYNEQFF
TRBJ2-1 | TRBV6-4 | CASSKSGESYNEQFF
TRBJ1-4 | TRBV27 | CASSVVGSANEKLFF
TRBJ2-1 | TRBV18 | CASSPPDRVNEQFF
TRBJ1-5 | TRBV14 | CASSRSDRGNQPQHF
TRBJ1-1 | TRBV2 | CASSVGQENTEAFF
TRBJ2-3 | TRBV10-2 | CASEGLPRATDTQYF
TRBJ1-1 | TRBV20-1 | CSAGRTGGNTEAFF
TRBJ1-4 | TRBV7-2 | CASSLWGQGEKLFF
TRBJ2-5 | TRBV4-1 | CASRLQLAGWQETQYF
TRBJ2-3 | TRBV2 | CASSERFSSTDTQYF
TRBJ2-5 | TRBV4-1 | CASSQGGLSQETQYF
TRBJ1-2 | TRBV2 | CASSVNQGFGGYTF